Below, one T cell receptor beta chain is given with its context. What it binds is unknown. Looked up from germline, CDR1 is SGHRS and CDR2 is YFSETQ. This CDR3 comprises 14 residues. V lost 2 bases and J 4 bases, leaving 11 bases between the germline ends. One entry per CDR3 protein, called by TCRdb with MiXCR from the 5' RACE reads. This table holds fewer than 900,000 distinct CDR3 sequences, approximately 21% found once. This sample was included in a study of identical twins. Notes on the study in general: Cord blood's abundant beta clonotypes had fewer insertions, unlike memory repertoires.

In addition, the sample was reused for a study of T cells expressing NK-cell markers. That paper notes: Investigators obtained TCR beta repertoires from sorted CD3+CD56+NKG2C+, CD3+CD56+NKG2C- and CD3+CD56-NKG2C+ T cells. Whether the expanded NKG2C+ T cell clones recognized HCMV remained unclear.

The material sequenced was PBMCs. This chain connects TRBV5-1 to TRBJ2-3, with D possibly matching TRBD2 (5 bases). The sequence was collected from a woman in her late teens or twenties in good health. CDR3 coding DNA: TGCGCCAGCAGCTTCACCCGGGGAGCAGATACGCAGTATTTT. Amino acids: CASSFTRGADTQYF.